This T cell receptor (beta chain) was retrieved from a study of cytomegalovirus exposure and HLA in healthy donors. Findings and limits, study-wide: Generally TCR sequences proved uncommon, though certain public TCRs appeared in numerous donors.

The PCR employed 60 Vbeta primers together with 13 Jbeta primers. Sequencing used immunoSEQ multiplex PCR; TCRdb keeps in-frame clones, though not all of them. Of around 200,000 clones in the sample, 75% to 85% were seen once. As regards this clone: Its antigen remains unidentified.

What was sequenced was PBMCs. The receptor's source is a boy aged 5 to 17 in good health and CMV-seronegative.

For the CDR3, the DNA is TGTGCCAGCAGACGACAGGGAAAAGAGAATGGCTACACCTTC. Its translation is CASRRQGKENGYTF. V gene TRBV28 combines with J gene TRBJ1-2, with 7 positions matching TRBD1. CDR1 and CDR2 from the germline V gene are MDHEN and SYDVKM. Losses at the gene ends were 6 bases for V and 6 bases for J; bases not matched to a gene: 10. The CDR3 consists of 14 residues.